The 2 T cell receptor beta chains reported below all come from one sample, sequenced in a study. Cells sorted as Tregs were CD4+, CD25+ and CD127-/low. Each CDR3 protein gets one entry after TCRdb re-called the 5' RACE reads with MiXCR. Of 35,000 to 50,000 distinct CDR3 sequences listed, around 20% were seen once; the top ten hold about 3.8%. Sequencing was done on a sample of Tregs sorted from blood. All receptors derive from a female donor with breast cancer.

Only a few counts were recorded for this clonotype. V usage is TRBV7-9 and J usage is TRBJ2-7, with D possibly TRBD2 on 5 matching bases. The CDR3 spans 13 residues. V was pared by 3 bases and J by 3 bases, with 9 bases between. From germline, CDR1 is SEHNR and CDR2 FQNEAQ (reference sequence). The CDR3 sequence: CASSFSEGYEQYF. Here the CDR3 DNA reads TGTGCCAGCAGCTTCTCAGAGGGCTACGAGCAGTACTTC.

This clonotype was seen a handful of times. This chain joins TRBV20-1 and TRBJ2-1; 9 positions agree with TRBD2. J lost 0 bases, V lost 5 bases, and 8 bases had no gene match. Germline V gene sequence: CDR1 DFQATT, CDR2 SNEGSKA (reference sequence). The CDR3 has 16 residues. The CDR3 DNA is TGCAGTGCTGGGCTAACTAGCGGGCGCTCCTACAATGAGCAGTTCTTC. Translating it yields CSAGLTSGRSYNEQFF.